The 12 T cell receptor beta chains in this list originate from one sample, sequenced in a study of T cells in localized non-small cell lung cancer. Clones were sequenced by immunoSEQ multiplex PCR, and TCRdb holds only the in-frame ones, with some missing. The sample has about 78,000 clones; approximately 84% are singletons. Here the sequenced sample was peripheral blood, taken before any cancer treatment. All receptors derive from a man aged 40 to 69 with stage I lung adenocarcinoma.

This chain uses TRBV5-6 with TRBJ2-1; D not certain. CDR1 and CDR2 (germline): SGHDT, YYEEEE. V was cut by 4 bases and J by 5 bases, with 10 bases left in between. The length of the CDR3 is 13 residues. CDR3 nucleotides: TGTGCCAGCAGCCCCGACACTGACAATGAGCAGTTCTTC. Translated: CASSPDTDNEQFF.

In this sample, this clone turned up once. The genes are TRBV10-1 and TRBJ2-5; D perhaps matches TRBD1 (6 bases). Germline CDR1 and CDR2: WNHNN and SYGVQD (reference sequence). CDR3 length: 15 amino acids. V was shortened by 0 bases and J by 5 bases, with 13 bases between the two germline ends. The CDR3 DNA is TGCGCCAGCAGTGAGTCAAAAGGGGGAGCGGAGACCCAGTACTTC. Protein product: CASSESKGGAETQYF.

The J gene is TRBJ2-2, the V gene TRBV19; D not resolved. Between the trimmed V and J ends, which lost 1 base and 0 bases, there was a span of 6 bases. Germline V gives CDR1 LNHDA, CDR2 SQIVND (reference sequence). The CDR3 covers 15 residues. The CDR3 is CASSIGGANTGELFF. In DNA, the CDR3 is TGTGCCAGTAGTATAGGTGGAGCGAACACCGGGGAGCTGTTTTTT.

The chain has TRBV10-1 and TRBJ2-7, with a possible D match to TRBD2 (6 bases). V was shortened by 4 bases and J by 9 bases, with 16 bases between the two germline ends. The CDR3 runs to 13 residues. Germline loops: CDR1 WNHNN, CDR2 SYGVQD (reference sequence). Written as DNA, the CDR3 is TGCGCCAGCAGTGGACCAAGCGGCGGGGTGCAGTACTTC. This gives the protein CASSGPSGGVQYF.

The V call is TRBV7-9, the J call TRBJ2-1; D unresolved. The CDR3 is 13 amino acids. Germline V gene data show CDR1 as SEHNR and CDR2 as FQNEAQ (reference sequence). Deletions cut 7 bases from V and 3 bases from J, with 10 bases between. CDR3 sequence (DNA): TGTGCCAGCACCAAAATCAACTACAATGAGCAGTTCTTC. This encodes CASTKINYNEQFF.

This chain uses TRBV29-1 with TRBJ1-4; D is possibly TRBD1 (5 bases). The CDR3 consists of 12 residues. Germline V lookup: CDR1 SQVTM, CDR2 ANQGSEA. V was pared by 6 bases and J by 7 bases, with 12 bases between. As DNA, the CDR3 is TGCAGCGTGGGATGGGGGACTGAAAAACTGTTTTTT. Encoded protein: CSVGWGTEKLFF.

The genes are TRBV30 and TRBJ1-4; no firm D call. Trimming removed 0 bases from V and 3 bases from J, with 8 bases in between. This CDR3 region has 14 residues. Germline loops: CDR1 GTSNPN, CDR2 SVGIG (reference sequence). As DNA, the CDR3 is TGTGCCTGGAGTGTTGGACTCTCTAATGAAAAACTGTTTTTT. This codes for CAWSVGLSNEKLFF.

The chain joins TRBV5-6 to TRBJ2-5; D may be TRBD1 (5 bases). Germline CDR1 is SGHDT and CDR2 is YYEEEE. CDR3 length: 14 residues. Trimming removed 0 bases at V and 2 bases at J, with 8 bases between. CDR3 loop: CASSLGRQQETQYF. The CDR3 bases are TGTGCCAGCAGCTTGGGCCGACAGCAAGAGACCCAGTACTTC.

This clone came up once. The chain is built from TRBV27 and TRBJ2-7; tentatively, D is TRBD1 (5 bases). The V end was cut by 4 bases, the J end by 1 base, with 11 bases between. Germline V gene data show CDR1 as MNHEY and CDR2 as SMNVEV (reference sequence). The CDR3 consists of 14 residues. The CDR3 spells CASSWGTGSYEQYF. CDR3 bases: TGTGCCAGCAGTTGGGGTACAGGTTCCTACGAGCAGTACTTC.

The chain uses TRBV7-3 and TRBJ1-1; 7 bases align to TRBD1. The CDR3 consists of 14 residues. Germline V lookup: CDR1 SGHTA, CDR2 FQGTGA. J lost 1 base, V lost 5 bases, and 4 bases had no gene match. The chain's CDR3 is CASSPRQGNTEAFF. The CDR3, as DNA: TGTGCCAGCAGCCCGAGACAGGGGAACACTGAAGCTTTCTTT.

This clone was counted only a few times. The chain uses TRBV2 and TRBJ2-1, with 8 nucleotides matching TRBD2. V dropped 7 bases and J dropped 0; count of bases not matched to a gene: 2. The germline CDR1 and CDR2 sequences are SNHLY and FYNNEI. The CDR3 extends over 14 amino acids. The CDR3 sequence: CASKRELSYNEQFF. CDR3 DNA sequence: TGTGCCAGCAAGCGGGAGCTCTCCTACAATGAGCAGTTCTTC.

This chain links TRBV29-1 with TRBJ2-1, with 7 bases identical to TRBD2. The CDR3 loop spans 12 amino acids. J was trimmed by 12 bases and V by 1 base; bases with no gene match: 6. Germline V gene lookup returns CDR1 SQVTM and CDR2 ANQGSEA. The CDR3 coding sequence is TGCAGCGTTGAAGGGGGTAGCGGGTCGCAGTTCTTC. It translates to CSVEGGSGSQFF.